The 27 T cell receptor beta chains below all came from one sample that was sequenced in a study of CXCR3-negative and CXCR3-positive naive CD8 T cells. Via 5' RACE with UMI labels, TRB cDNA libraries were prepared. TCRdb reworked the 5' RACE reads into one entry per CDR3 protein, no DNA. This table holds around 29,000 distinct CDR3 sequences. Input material: memory CD8+ T cells from blood. The source of these receptors is a human donor in good health. Some clones in this sample may be carry-over from other donors' samples.

V is TRBV20-1 and J is TRBJ2-5; TCRdb's D call of TRBD2 is untestable without DNA. Germline loops: CDR1 DFQATT, CDR2 SNEGSKA (reference sequence). The CDR3 totals 16 residues. The CDR3 reads CSARLIAGGPGETQYF.

CDR3: CASSFSRSSYNEQFF. The V gene is TRBV28, the J gene TRBJ2-1. The CDR3 length is 15 residues. Germline V gene sequence: CDR1 MDHEN, CDR2 SYDVKM.

The genes are TRBV12-3 or TRBV12-4 and TRBJ2-7; the TCRdb call, TRBD1, lacks DNA for checking. The CDR3 is 17 residues long. The CDR3 spells CASSPYFPGQGVYEQYF.

The CDR3 spells CASSQDIGEANVLTF. The chain uses TRBV4-3 and TRBJ2-6. CDR1 is LGHNA and CDR2 is YSLEER in the germline V gene. CDR3 length: 15 amino acids.

The chain employs TRBV30 and TRBJ2-1; without DNA, the TCRdb call of TRBD2 cannot be checked. CDR1 is GTSNPN, CDR2 SVGIG, per germline (reference sequence). The CDR3 runs to 13 residues. The CDR3 is CALSLAGYNEQFF.

V is TRBV15 and J is TRBJ2-1; TCRdb lists TRBD1, though no DNA is available to test this call. Germline CDR1 LNHNV, CDR2 YYDKDF (reference sequence). There are 14 residues in the CDR3. Here the CDR3 reads CATSRRTGTEEQFF.

V gene TRBV19 combines with J gene TRBJ2-7; the TRBD1 assignment by TCRdb is unverifiable without DNA. Germline CDR1 and CDR2: LNHDA and SQIVND (reference sequence). CDR3 length: 14 residues. The CDR3 loop reads CASSILGGDYEQYF.

This sequence joins TRBV6-2 or TRBV6-3 and TRBJ1-2; TCRdb lists TRBD1, though no DNA is available to test this call. Germline V gene lookup returns CDR1 MNHEY and CDR2 SVGEGT. The CDR3 consists of 16 residues. CDR3 residues: CASSLSRTGDNYGYTF.

This rearrangement joins TRBV20-1 to TRBJ2-1; TCRdb indicates TRBD2, and absent DNA this call remains unverified. Germline V gene lookup returns CDR1 DFQATT and CDR2 SNEGSKA (reference sequence). There are 16 residues in the CDR3. The CDR3 protein is CSARDVSPRLAGLQFF.

The J gene is TRBJ1-1, the V gene TRBV7-2; TCRdb's D call of TRBD1 is untestable without DNA. From germline, CDR1 is SGHTA and CDR2 FQGNSA. The CDR3 has 15 residues. CDR3 loop: CASSQWVTPGTEAFF. The whole variable domain, remainder taken from reference TRBV7-2 and TRBJ1-1, is GAGVSQSPSNKVTEKGKDVELRCDPISGHTALYWYRQSLGQGLEFLIYFQGNSAPDKSGLPSDRFSAERTGGSVSTLTIQRTQQEDSAVYLCASSQWVTPGTEAFFGQGTRLTVV.

CDR3 amino acids: CASSQDVGVGGEKLFF. The rearrangement uses TRBV4-2 and TRBJ1-4. The CDR3 runs 16 residues. Germline CDR1 and CDR2: LGHNA and YNFKEQ.

V is TRBV2 and J is TRBJ1-1. The CDR3 extends over 11 amino acids. The germline CDR1 and CDR2 sequences are SNHLY and FYNNEI. CDR3 in amino acids: CASRVATEAFF.

The gene calls are TRBV4-3 and TRBJ1-1; the D call from TCRdb, TRBD1, cannot be confirmed without DNA. The CDR3 loop spans 14 amino acids. Germline-derived CDR1 and CDR2 are LGHNA and YSLEER. Here the CDR3 reads CASSPPGTNAEAFF.

CDR3 sequence reads: CASSSGQGYNEQFF. The J gene is TRBJ2-1, the V gene TRBV7-9; TCRdb designates TRBD1, a call that cannot be tested without DNA. This CDR3 has 14 amino acids. Germline CDR1 reads SEHNR; CDR2 reads FQNEAQ (reference sequence).

This chain links TRBV4-3 with TRBJ2-7; TCRdb reports TRBD1, a call that lacks DNA to check it against. CDR3 length: 14 residues. Germline values: CDR1 LGHNA, CDR2 YSLEER. The CDR3 spells CASSQARGPGEQYF.

This CDR3 is CASSWTRDRGPQETQYF. The chain carries TRBV5-1 and TRBJ2-5; the D call of TRBD1 rests on TCRdb alone, since no DNA is present to check it. CDR3 length: 17 residues. Germline CDR1 reads SGHRS; CDR2 reads YFSETQ.

This rearrangement joins TRBV2 to TRBJ2-5; without DNA, the TCRdb call of TRBD2 cannot be checked. The CDR3 sequence is 13 residues long. Germline V gene lookup returns CDR1 SNHLY and CDR2 FYNNEI. The CDR3 loop reads CASRTSGEETQYF.

J is TRBJ1-1 and V is TRBV11-2; TCRdb's assignment of TRBD1 cannot be checked, as there is no DNA. Germline CDR1 reads SGHAT; CDR2 reads FQNNGV. The CDR3 runs to 15 residues. The CDR3 is CASSLQTGEDTEAFF. The complete variable domain, with remaining parts taken from reference TRBV11-2 and TRBJ1-1, reads EAGVAQSPRYKIIEKRQSVAFWCNPISGHATLYWYQQILGQGPKLLIQFQNNGVVDDSQLPKDRFSAERLKGVDSTLKIQPAKLEDSAVYLCASSLQTGEDTEAFFGQGTRLTVV.

The chain combines TRBV7-9 with TRBJ2-7; TCRdb lists TRBD2, though no DNA is available to test this call. Looked up from germline, CDR1 is SEHNR and CDR2 is FQNEAQ (reference sequence). The length of the CDR3 is 15 residues. CDR3 amino acids: CASSLGLAGDYEQYF.

The V gene is TRBV6-6, the J gene TRBJ2-2. Germline V gene sequence: CDR1 MNHNY, CDR2 SVGAGI (reference sequence). CDR3 size: 19 residues. CDR3 sequence: CASTLTTAIVQQNTGELFF.

J is TRBJ2-1 and V is TRBV30; TCRdb's D call, TRBD1, is unchecked because there is no DNA. The CDR3 covers 14 residues. Germline CDR1 is GTSNPN and CDR2 is SVGIG (reference sequence). The CDR3 reads CAWNRGGVYNEQFF.

The chain recombines TRBV29-1 with TRBJ2-7; absent DNA, TCRdb's TRBD1 call cannot be checked. Germline V gives CDR1 SQVTM, CDR2 ANQGSEA. This CDR3 has 13 amino acids. The CDR3 spells CSVGGGGSYEQYF.

The CDR3 loop is CASSLAPWGALAEQYF. The chain uses TRBV5-5 and TRBJ2-7; the D gene TCRdb calls, TRBD2, cannot be checked with no DNA. The CDR3 has 16 residues. CDR1 and CDR2 from the germline V gene are SGHKS and YYEKEE (reference sequence).

The chain joins TRBV18 to TRBJ2-6. The CDR3 loop spans 17 amino acids. Looked up from germline, CDR1 is KGHSH and CDR2 is LQKENI. CDR3: CASSLPGGLDGANVLTF.

The chain is built from TRBV7-9 and TRBJ2-4; the D call from TCRdb, TRBD2, cannot be confirmed without DNA. The germline gives CDR1 SEHNR, CDR2 FQNEAQ (reference sequence). The CDR3 length is 14 residues. The CDR3 loop reads CASSRDSLLNIQYF.

CDR3 sequence: CASRNEEAVSYEQYF. The genes are TRBV28 and TRBJ2-7; with no DNA, the TCRdb D assignment of TRBD1 cannot be verified. This CDR3 is 15 amino acids long. Germline assignment: CDR1 MDHEN and CDR2 SYDVKM.

The chain couples TRBV10-3 to TRBJ2-2; TCRdb gives TRBD1 as the D gene, but with no DNA this cannot be confirmed. The germline gives CDR1 ENHRY, CDR2 SYGVKD. The CDR3 totals 14 residues. The CDR3 is CAINRGSNTGELFF.